A few counts support the clone carrying this T cell receptor (beta chain). What it binds is not known. The data originate from a study of shared clonotypes between healthy human individuals. Generated by immunoSEQ multiplex PCR, the TCRdb table keeps only in-frame clones and is missing some. The sample lists around 200,000 clones, roughly 70% occurring once. Caucasian adults residing in Nashville, Tennessee made up all the donors. This CDR3 spans 13 amino acids. CDR1 and CDR2 (germline): ENHRY, SYGVKD. Trimming removed 0 bases at V and 5 bases at J, with 5 bases between. Regarding the study as a whole: Compared with clonotypes that all four donors shared, non-shared clonotypes had lower generation probabilities. Shared clonotypes: 4.5% to 5% naive CD4, roughly 3.5% naive CD8, about 2.4% memory CD4, approximately 0.4% memory CD8.

The sequenced material came from memory CD4+ T cells sorted from blood. As for subset: CD45RA-negative fraction. This TCR was recovered from a man under 40 in good health. The V and J genes are TRBV10-3 and TRBJ1-5; no clear D gene. DNA of the CDR3: TGTGCCATCAGTGAGTCGGAGGATCAGCCCCAGCATTTT. It yields the protein CAISESEDQPQHF.